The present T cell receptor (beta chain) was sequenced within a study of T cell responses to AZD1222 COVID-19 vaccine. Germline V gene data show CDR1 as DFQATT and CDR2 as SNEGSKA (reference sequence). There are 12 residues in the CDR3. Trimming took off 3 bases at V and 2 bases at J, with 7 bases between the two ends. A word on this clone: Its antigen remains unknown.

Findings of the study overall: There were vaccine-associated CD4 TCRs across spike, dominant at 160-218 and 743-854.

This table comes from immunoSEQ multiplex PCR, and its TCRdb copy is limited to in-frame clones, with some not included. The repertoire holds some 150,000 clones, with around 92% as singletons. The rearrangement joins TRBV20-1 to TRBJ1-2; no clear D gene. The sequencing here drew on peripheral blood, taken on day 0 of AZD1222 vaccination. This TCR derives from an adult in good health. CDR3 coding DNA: TGCAGTGCTAGTAGACAAAACTATGGCTACACCTTC. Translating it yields CSASRQNYGYTF.